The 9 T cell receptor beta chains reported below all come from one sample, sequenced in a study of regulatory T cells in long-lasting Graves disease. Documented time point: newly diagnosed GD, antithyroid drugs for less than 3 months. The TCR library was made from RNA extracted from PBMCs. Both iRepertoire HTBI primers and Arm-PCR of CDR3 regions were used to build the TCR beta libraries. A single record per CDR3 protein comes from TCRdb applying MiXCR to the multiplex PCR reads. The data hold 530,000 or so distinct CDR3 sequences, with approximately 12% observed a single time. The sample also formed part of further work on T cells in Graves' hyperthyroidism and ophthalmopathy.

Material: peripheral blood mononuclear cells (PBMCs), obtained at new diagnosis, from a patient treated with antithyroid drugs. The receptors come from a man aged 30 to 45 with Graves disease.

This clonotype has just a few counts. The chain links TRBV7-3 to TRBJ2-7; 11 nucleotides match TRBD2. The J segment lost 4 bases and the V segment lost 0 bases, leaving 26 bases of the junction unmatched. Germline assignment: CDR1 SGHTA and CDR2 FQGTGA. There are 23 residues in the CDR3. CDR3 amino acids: CASSLTRLAGLSWTVRSEYEQYF. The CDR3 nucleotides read TGTGCCAGCAGCTTAACAAGACTAGCGGGACTCTCCTGGACCGTCAGGTCGGAATACGAGCAGTACTTC.

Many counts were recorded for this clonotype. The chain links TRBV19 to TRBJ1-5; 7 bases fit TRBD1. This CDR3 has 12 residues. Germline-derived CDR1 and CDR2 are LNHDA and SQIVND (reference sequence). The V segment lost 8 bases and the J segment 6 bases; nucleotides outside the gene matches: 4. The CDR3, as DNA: TGTGCCAGTCGTGCAGGGGGTCAGCCCCAGCATTTT. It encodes CASRAGGQPQHF.

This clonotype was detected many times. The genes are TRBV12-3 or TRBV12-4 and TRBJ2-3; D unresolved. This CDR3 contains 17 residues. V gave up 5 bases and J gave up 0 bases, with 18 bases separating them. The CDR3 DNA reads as TGTGCCAGCAGTCCGGAGAGCCTACGAACTAGCACAGATACGCAGTATTTT. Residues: CASSPESLRTSTDTQYF.

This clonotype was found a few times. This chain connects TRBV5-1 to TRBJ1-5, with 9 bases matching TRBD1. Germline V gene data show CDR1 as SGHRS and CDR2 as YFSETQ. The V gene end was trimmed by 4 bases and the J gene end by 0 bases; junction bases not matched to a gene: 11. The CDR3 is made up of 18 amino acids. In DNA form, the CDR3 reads TGCGCCAGCAGCCCCCGGGACAGGGCCGAATATAGCAATCAGCCCCAGCATTTT. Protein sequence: CASSPRDRAEYSNQPQHF.

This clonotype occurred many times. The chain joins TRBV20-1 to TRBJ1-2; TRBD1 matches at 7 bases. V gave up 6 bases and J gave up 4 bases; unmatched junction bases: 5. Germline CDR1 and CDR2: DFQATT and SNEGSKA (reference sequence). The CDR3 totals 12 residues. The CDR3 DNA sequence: TGCAGTGCCGACAGGGAGGGCTATGGCTACACCTTC. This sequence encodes CSADREGYGYTF.

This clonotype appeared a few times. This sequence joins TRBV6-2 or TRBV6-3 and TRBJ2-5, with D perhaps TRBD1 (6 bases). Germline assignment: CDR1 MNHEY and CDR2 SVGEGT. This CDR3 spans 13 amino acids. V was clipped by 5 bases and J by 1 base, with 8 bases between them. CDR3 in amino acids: CASSGQPQETQYF. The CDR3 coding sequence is TGTGCCAGCAGTGGACAGCCCCAAGAGACCCAGTACTTC.

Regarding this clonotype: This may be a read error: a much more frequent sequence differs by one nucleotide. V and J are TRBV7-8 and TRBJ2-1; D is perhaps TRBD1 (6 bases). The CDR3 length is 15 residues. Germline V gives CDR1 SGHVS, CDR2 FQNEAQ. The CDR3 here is CASSPDRDFYNGQFF. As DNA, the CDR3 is TGTGCCAGCAGCCCGGACAGAGATTTTTACAATGGGCAGTTCTTC.

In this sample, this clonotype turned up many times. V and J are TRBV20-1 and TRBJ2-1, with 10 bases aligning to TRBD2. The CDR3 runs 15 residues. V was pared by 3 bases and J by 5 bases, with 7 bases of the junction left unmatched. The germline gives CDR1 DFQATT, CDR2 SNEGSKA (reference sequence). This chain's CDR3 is CSARRDSGRDNEQFF. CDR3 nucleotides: TGCAGTGCTAGGAGGGACAGCGGGAGGGACAATGAGCAGTTCTTC.

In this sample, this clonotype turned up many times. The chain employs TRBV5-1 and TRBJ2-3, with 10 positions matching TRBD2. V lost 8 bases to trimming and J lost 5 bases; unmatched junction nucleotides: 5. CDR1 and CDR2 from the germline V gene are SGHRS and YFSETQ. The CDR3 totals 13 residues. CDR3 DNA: TGCGCCAGTATAGCGGGAGGTGGAGATACGCAGTATTTT. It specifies CASIAGGGDTQYF.